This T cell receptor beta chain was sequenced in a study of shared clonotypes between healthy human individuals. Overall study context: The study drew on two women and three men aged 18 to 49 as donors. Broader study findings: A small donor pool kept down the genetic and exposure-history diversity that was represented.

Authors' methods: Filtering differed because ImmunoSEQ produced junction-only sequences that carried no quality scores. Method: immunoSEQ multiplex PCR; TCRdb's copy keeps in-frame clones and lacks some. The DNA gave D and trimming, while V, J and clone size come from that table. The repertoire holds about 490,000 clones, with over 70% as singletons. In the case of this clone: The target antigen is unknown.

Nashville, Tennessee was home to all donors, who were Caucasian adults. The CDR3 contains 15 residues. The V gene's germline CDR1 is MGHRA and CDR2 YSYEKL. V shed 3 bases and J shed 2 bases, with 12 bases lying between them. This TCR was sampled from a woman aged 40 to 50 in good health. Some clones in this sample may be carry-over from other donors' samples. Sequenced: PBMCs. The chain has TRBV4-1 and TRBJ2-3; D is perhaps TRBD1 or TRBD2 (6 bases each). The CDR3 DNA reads TGCGCCAGCAGCCAGGGGGGCGGGATCACAGATACGCAGTATTTT. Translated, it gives CASSQGGGITDTQYF.